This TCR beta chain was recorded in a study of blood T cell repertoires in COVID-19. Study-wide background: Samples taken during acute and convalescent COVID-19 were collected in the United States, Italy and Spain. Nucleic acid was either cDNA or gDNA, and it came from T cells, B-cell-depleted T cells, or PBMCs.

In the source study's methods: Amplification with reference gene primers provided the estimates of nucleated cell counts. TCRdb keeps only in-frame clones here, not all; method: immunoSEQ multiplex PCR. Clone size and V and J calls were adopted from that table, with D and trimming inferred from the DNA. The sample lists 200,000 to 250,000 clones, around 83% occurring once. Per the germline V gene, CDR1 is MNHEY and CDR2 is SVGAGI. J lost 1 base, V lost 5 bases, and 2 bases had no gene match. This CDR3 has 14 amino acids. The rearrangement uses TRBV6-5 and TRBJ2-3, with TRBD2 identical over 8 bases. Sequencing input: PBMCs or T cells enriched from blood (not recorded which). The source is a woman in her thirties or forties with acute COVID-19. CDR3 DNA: TGTGCCAGCAGTCAGACTAGCGGCACAGATACGCAGTATTTT. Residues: CASSQTSGTDTQYF.